This T cell receptor (beta chain) was documented in a study of Tregs in tolerant kidney transplant recipients. Whole-study context: Related graft donors supplied nonmyeloablative bone marrow transplants, and mixed chimerism was transient. Broader study findings: Some patients' samples used different primers over time, so nucleotide sequences weren't comparable.

V gave up 4 bases and J gave up 7 bases, with 10 bases separating them. Germline lookup yields CDR1 WSHSY and CDR2 SAAADI. CDR3 length: 13 amino acids. To note about this clone: Its antigen is as yet unknown.

Assay: immunoSEQ multiplex PCR; the TCRdb copy retains only in-frame clones and omits some. This sample has 50,000 to 80,000 clones, with less than 98% found just once. The source of this sequence is a human donor who received a combined kidney and bone marrow transplant. The sample consisted of Tregs from blood, taken before the transplant. The genes are TRBV10-2 and TRBJ2-2; possible D gene TRBD1, 6 bases. The CDR3 reads CASSGTVGGELFF. The DNA for the CDR3 is TGCGCCAGCAGTGGGACAGTGGGCGGGGAGCTGTTTTTT.